This T cell receptor (beta chain) stems from a study of T cells in Graves' hyperthyroidism and ophthalmopathy. RNA transcripts provided the source from which TCR beta CDR3 regions were amplified. The study used the HTBI primer set for a first-round RT-PCR of the TCR CDR3. TCRdb processed the multiplex PCR reads anew with MiXCR; each CDR3 protein has one entry. The sample includes about 380,000 distinct CDR3 sequences, under 20% of them seen just once. Many counts were recorded for this clonotype. Germline CDR1 reads LGHDT; CDR2 reads YNNKEL (reference sequence). Trimming stripped 3 bases from V and 5 bases from J, with 10 bases between. The CDR3 length is 13 residues.

The V and J genes are TRBV3-1 and TRBJ2-5; the D gene is possibly TRBD2 (5 bases). Specimen: blood. This TCR was recovered from a man aged 18 to 30 with Graves' ophthalmopathy. In nucleotides, the CDR3 is TGTGCCAGCAGCCAGGACGGCGGGGAGACCCAGTACTTC. Its protein product is CASSQDGGETQYF.